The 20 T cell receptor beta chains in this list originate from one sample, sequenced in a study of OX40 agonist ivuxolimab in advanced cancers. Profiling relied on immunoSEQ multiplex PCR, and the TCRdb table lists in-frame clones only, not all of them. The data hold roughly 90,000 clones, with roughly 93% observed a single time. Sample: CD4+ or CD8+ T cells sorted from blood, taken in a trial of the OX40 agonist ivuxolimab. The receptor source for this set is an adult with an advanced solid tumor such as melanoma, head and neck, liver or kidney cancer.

The CDR3 spells CAISPDRVNTEAFF. In DNA form, the CDR3 reads TGTGCCATCAGTCCAGACAGGGTGAACACTGAAGCTTTCTTT. This chain links TRBV10-3 with TRBJ1-1; 7 bases line up with TRBD1. The germline V gene encodes CDR1 ENHRY and CDR2 SYGVKD. V trimming: 5 bases; J trimming: 0 bases; junction bases outside the gene matches: 3. This CDR3 has 14 amino acids.

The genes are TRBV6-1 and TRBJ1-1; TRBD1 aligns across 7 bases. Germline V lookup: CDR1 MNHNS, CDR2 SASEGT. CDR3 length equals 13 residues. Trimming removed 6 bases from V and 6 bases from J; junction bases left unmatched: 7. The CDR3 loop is CASRIDREAEAFF. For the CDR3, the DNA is TGTGCCAGCAGAATAGACAGGGAAGCTGAAGCTTTCTTT.

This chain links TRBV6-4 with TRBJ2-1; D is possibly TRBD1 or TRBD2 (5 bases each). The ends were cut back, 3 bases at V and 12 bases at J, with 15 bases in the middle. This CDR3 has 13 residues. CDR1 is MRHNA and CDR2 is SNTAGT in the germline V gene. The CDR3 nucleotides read TGTGCCAGCAGTGAAGGCCGGGGCACCGGGCAGTTCTTC. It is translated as CASSEGRGTGQFF.

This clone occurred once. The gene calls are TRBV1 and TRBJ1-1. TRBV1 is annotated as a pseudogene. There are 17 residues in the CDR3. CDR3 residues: CTSSQDLGRPSHTEAFF. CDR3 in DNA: TGCACCAGCAGCCAAGATTTAGGACGCCCCTCGCACACTGAAGCTTTCTTT.

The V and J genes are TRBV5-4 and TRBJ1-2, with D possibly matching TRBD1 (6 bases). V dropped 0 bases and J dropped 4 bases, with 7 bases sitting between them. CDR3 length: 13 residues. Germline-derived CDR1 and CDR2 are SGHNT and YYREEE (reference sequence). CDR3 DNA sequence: TGTGCCAGCAGCTTGGTAGGGGGCTATGGCTACACCTTC. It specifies CASSLVGGYGYTF.

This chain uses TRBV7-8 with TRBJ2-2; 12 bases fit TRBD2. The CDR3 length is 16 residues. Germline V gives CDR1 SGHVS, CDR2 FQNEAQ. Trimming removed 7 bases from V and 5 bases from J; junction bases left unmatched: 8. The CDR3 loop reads CASMTSGGIGTGELFF. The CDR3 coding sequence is TGTGCCAGCATGACTAGCGGGGGAATAGGGACCGGGGAGCTGTTTTTT.

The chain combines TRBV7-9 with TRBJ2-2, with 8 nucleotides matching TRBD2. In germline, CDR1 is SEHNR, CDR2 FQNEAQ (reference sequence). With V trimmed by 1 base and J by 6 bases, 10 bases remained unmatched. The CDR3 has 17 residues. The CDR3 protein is CASSLVGMSGSAGELFF. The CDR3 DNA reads TGTGCCAGCAGCTTAGTAGGTATGAGCGGGAGCGCCGGGGAGCTGTTTTTT.

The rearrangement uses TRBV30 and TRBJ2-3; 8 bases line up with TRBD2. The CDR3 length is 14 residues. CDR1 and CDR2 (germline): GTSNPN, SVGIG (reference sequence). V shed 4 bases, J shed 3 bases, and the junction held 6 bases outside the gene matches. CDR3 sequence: CAWKVGRGTDTQYF. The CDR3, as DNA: TGTGCCTGGAAGGTCGGGAGGGGAACAGATACGCAGTATTTT.

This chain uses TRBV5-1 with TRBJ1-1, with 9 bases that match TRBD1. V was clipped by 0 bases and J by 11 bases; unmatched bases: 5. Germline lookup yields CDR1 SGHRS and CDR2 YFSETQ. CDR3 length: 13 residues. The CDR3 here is CASSLGGQGEAFF. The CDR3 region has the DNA TGCGCCAGCAGCTTGGGGGGACAGGGTGAGGCTTTCTTT.

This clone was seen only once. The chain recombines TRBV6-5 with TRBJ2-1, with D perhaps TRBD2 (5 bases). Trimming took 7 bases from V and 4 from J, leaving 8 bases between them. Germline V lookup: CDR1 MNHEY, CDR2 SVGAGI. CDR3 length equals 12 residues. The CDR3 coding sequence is TGTGCCAGCAAGAGGGCTTACAATGAGCAGTTCTTC. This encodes CASKRAYNEQFF.

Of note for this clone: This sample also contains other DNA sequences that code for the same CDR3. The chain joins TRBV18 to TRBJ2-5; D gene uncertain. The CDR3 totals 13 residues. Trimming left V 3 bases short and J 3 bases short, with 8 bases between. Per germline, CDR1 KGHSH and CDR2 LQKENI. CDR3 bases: TGTGCCAGCTCACCGAATCGGGAAGAGACCCAGTACTTC. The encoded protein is CASSPNREETQYF.

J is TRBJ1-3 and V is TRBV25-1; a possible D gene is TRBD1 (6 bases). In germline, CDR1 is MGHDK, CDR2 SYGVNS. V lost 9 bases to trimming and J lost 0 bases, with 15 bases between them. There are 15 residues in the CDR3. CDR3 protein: CASADSSTSGNTIYF. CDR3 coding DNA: TGTGCCAGTGCGGACAGCTCAACCTCTGGAAACACCATATATTTT.

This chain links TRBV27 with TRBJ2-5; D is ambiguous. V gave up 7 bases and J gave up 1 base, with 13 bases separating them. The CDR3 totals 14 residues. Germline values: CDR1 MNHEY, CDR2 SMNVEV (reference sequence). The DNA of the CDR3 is TGTGCCAGCAATCGGATCGGCCTCCAAGAGACCCAGTACTTC. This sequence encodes CASNRIGLQETQYF.

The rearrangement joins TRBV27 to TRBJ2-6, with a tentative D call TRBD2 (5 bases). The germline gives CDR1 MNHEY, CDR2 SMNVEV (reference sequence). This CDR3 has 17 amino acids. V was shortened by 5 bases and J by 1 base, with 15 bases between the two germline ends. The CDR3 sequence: CASSPPGFTSGANVLTF. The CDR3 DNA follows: TGTGCCAGCAGTCCACCGGGGTTCACATCTGGGGCCAACGTCCTGACTTTC.

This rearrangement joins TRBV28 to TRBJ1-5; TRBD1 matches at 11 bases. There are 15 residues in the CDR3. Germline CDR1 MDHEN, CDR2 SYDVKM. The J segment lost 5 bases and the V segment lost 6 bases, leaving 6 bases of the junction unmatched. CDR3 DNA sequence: TGTGCCAGCAGCTTGGGACAGGGGGTTCATCAGCCCCAGCATTTT. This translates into CASSLGQGVHQPQHF.

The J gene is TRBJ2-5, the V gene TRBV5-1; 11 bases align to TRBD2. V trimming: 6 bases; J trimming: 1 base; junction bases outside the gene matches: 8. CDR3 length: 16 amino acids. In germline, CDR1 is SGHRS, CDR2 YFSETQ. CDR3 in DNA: TGCGCCAGCACGATGATGCTAGCGGGGGGCCAAGAGACCCAGTACTTC. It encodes CASTMMLAGGQETQYF.

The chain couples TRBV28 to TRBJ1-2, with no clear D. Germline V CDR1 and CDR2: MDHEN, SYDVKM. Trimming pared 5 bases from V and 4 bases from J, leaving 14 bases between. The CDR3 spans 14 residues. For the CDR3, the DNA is TGTGCCAGCAGTCAGCAAGGAGGTGCCTATGGCTACACCTTC. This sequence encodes CASSQQGGAYGYTF.

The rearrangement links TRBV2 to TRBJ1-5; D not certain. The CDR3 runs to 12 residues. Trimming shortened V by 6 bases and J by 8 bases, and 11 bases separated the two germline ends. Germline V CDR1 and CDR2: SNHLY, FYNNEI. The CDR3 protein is CASSEYEEPQHF. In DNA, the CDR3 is TGTGCCAGCAGCGAGTACGAAGAGCCCCAGCATTTT.

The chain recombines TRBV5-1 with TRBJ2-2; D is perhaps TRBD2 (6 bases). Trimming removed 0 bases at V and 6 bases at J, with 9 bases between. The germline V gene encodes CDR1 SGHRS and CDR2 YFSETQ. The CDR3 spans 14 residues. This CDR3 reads CASSLGSSAGELFF. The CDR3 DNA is TGCGCCAGCAGCTTGGGATCTAGCGCCGGGGAGCTGTTTTTT.

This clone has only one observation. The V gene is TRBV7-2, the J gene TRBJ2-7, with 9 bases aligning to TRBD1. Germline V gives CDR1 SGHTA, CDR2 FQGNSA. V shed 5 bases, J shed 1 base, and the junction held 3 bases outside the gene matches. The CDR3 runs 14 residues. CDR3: CASSPQGASYEQYF. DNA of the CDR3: TGTGCCAGCAGCCCACAGGGGGCATCCTACGAGCAGTACTTC.